The 8 T cell receptor beta chains below come from one sample, sequenced in a study of blood T cells in healthy people across ages. A sample-barcoded 5' primer and a J-beta primer mix were used in a second PCR of about 7 to 12 cycles. TCRdb re-called the 5' RACE reads with MiXCR, one entry per CDR3 protein. The repertoire holds 450,000 to 700,000 distinct CDR3 sequences, with approximately 27% as singletons. Specimen: blood. The source is a woman between 65 and 79 years old in good health.

The chain is built from TRBV7-2 and TRBJ1-5; no definite D call. CDR1 SGHTA and CDR2 FQGNSA come from the germline V gene. The V end lost 1 base, the J end lost 5 bases, and 6 bases lay between the germline ends. The CDR3 is 13 amino acids. CDR3 nucleotides: TGTGCCAGCAGCTTAGGATGGGATCAGCCCCAGCATTTT. Amino acid sequence: CASSLGWDQPQHF.

The V gene is TRBV29-1, the J gene TRBJ2-4, with 7 bases that match TRBD1. The V gene's germline CDR1 is SQVTM and CDR2 ANQGSEA. The V and J ends lost 1 base and 0 bases, in that order; junction bases with no gene match: 3. CDR3 length equals 15 residues. The CDR3 nucleotides are TGCAGCGTTGAAGTGAGGGGGCTAGCCAAAAACATTCAGTACTTC. Translation gives CSVEVRGLAKNIQYF.

This chain connects TRBV6-6 to TRBJ2-2; D ambiguous. The CDR3 length is 15 residues. CDR1 MNHNY and CDR2 SVGAGI come from the germline V gene (reference sequence). Trimming pared 7 bases from V and 6 bases from J, leaving 18 bases between. In DNA form, the CDR3 reads TGTGCCAGCACCCTTACTTGGGCTTCACCCGGGGAGCTGTTTTTT. Its protein is CASTLTWASPGELFF.

The J gene is TRBJ2-5, the V gene TRBV20-1; TRBD1 or TRBD2 may be the D gene (5 bases each). Germline lookup yields CDR1 DFQATT and CDR2 SNEGSKA (reference sequence). The CDR3 sequence is 12 residues long. Trimming shortened V by 5 bases and J by 7 bases, and 14 bases separated the two germline ends. CDR3: CSALGPSRTQYF. The CDR3 DNA is TGCAGTGCTCTGGGACCTTCAAGGACCCAGTACTTC.

A few counts support this clonotype. The chain links TRBV15 to TRBJ1-4, with TRBD1 as a possible D gene (6 bases). V dropped 5 bases and J dropped 2 bases, with 15 bases sitting between them. The length of the CDR3 is 16 residues. Germline CDR1 LNHNV, CDR2 YYDKDF (reference sequence). The CDR3 DNA reads as TGTGCCACCAGCCTCTTCAAGGGGGGGACTAATGAAAAACTGTTTTTT. This gives the protein CATSLFKGGTNEKLFF.

In this sample, this clonotype turned up a few times. One junction end does not reproduce the germline sequence, and a read error may be involved. This chain connects TRBV27 to TRBJ2-1; 10 bases align to TRBD1. The CDR3 has 15 residues. Germline V CDR1 and CDR2: MNHEY, SMNVEV (reference sequence). The CDR3 nucleotides are TGTGCCAGCAGTTTATGGGACAGGGGCATCAATGGGCAGTTCTTC. It encodes CASSLWDRGINGQFF.

This clonotype was counted at least ten times. The chain carries TRBV5-6 and TRBJ1-4, with a possible D match to TRBD1 (5 bases). Germline V gives CDR1 SGHDT, CDR2 YYEEEE. Trimming pared 1 base from V and 0 bases from J, leaving 13 bases between. There are 17 residues in the CDR3. CDR3 loop: CASSLFDSPATNEKLFF. DNA for the CDR3: TGTGCCAGCAGCTTGTTCGACAGCCCAGCAACTAATGAAAAACTGTTTTTT. The full variable domain, with the rest looked up from reference TRBV5-6 and TRBJ1-4, is DAGVTQSPTHLIKTRGQQVTLRCSPKSGHDTVSWYQQALGQGPQFIFQYYEEEERQRGNFPDRFSGHQFPNYSSELNVNALLLGDSALYLCASSLFDSPATNEKLFFGSGTQLSVL.

The rearrangement uses TRBV6-2 or TRBV6-3 and TRBJ2-7; 9 positions agree with TRBD1. The junction had 4 bases not matched to a gene; V was cut back by 8 bases and J by 5 bases. The CDR3 extends over 12 amino acids. Germline assignment: CDR1 MNHEY and CDR2 SVGEGT. CDR3 region: CASRTGDNEQYF. CDR3 DNA: TGTGCCAGCCGGACAGGGGACAACGAGCAGTACTTC.